The 12 T cell receptor beta chains below were found in one sample sequenced in a study of blood T cell repertoires in COVID-19. Profiled with immunoSEQ multiplex PCR; TCRdb holds only in-frame clones, not every one. This sample has about 490,000 clones, with 80% to 90% found just once. What was sequenced was peripheral blood. The receptor set was obtained from a human donor in a cohort sampled during active COVID-19.

This clone showed up just once. V gene TRBV11-3 combines with J gene TRBJ2-1, with D maybe TRBD1 (6 bases). The CDR3 runs to 15 residues. The V gene's germline CDR1 is SGHNT and CDR2 YENEEA. Trimming left V 4 bases short and J 0 bases short, with 10 bases between. CDR3 loop: CASSSGAGSYNEQFF. For the CDR3, the DNA is TGTGCCAGCAGCTCAGGGGCCGGCTCCTACAATGAGCAGTTCTTC.

The V gene is TRBV7-2, the J gene TRBJ1-2; D is possibly TRBD1 (5 bases). The CDR3 loop spans 16 amino acids. Trimming pared 3 bases from V and 4 bases from J, leaving 18 bases between. Germline V CDR1 and CDR2: SGHTA, FQGNSA. The CDR3 region is CASSFDVGRVVYGYTF. CDR3 coding DNA: TGTGCCAGCAGCTTCGATGTAGGCAGGGTTGTCTATGGCTACACCTTC.

In its sample, this clone was seen a few times. The rearrangement joins TRBV9 to TRBJ1-2; 8 bases line up with TRBD1. The CDR3 is made up of 15 amino acids. Unmatched junction bases numbered 10, after V lost 6 bases and J lost 3 bases. Germline-derived CDR1 and CDR2 are SGDLS and YYNGEE. As DNA, the CDR3 is TGTGCCAGCAACCCTCAGCCGGGACAGGACTATGGCTACACCTTC. Its translation: CASNPQPGQDYGYTF.

This clone was seen once. This sequence joins TRBV24-1 and TRBJ2-2; 7 bases match TRBD1. This CDR3 region has 16 residues. CDR1 is KGHDR, CDR2 SFDVKD, per germline. With 4 bases clipped from V and 1 base from J, the junction kept 5 bases outside the gene matches. CDR3 loop: CATSEQDRVNTGELFF. The CDR3 DNA reads TGTGCCACCAGTGAACAAGACAGGGTGAACACCGGGGAGCTGTTTTTT.

The chain employs TRBV7-9 and TRBJ1-5; maybe TRBD1 (5 bases). The V gene's germline CDR1 is SEHNR and CDR2 FQNEAQ (reference sequence). The V gene lost 0 bases and the J gene lost 7 bases, with 10 bases spanning the gap. The CDR3 covers 14 residues. CDR3 loop: CASSLAGGHQPQHF. The CDR3 region has the DNA TGTGCCAGCAGCTTAGCCGGGGGTCACCAGCCCCAGCATTTT.

This chain connects TRBV3-1 (or the pseudogene TRBV3-2) to TRBJ2-1; the match to TRBD2 covers 7 bases. This CDR3 is built from 17 residues. CDR1 is LGHDT, CDR2 YNNKEL, per germline (reference sequence). J gave up 8 bases and V 1 base, and 14 bases lay outside the gene matches. The CDR3 protein is CASSQARLRGSNHEQFF. CDR3 coding DNA: TGTGCCAGCAGCCAAGCCCGCTTGCGCGGGAGTAACCATGAGCAGTTCTTC.

The V and J genes are TRBV7-9 and TRBJ2-1, with 8 bases that match TRBD2. The CDR3 spans 16 residues. V trimming: 4 bases; J trimming: 4 bases; junction bases outside the gene matches: 9. The germline V gene has CDR1 SEHNR and CDR2 FQNEAQ (reference sequence). CDR3 bases: TGTGCCAGCAGCTCCCAGGGAGCGGGAGTTTACAATGAGCAGTTCTTC. Its translation is CASSSQGAGVYNEQFF.

J is TRBJ2-5 and V is TRBV5-5; D ambiguous. Germline CDR1 is SGHKS and CDR2 is YYEKEE (reference sequence). Trimming pared 4 bases from V and 0 bases from J, leaving 13 bases between. CDR3 size: 15 residues. The CDR3: CASSLVGGYQETQYF. In nucleotides, the CDR3 is TGTGCCAGCAGCCTGGTCGGCGGTTACCAAGAGACCCAGTACTTC.

V gene TRBV6-6 combines with J gene TRBJ2-5; maybe TRBD1 (6 bases). V lost 2 bases and J lost 2, with 9 bases in between. CDR1 and CDR2 from the germline V gene are MNHNY and SVGAGI (reference sequence). CDR3 length: 14 residues. The CDR3 spells CASSYTRGQETQYF. For the CDR3, the DNA is TGTGCCAGCAGTTACACAAGGGGGCAAGAGACCCAGTACTTC.

The V and J genes are TRBV28 and TRBJ2-7; 7 bases fit TRBD1. Trimming removed 5 bases from V and 6 bases from J; junction bases left unmatched: 10. The germline CDR1 and CDR2 sequences are MDHEN and SYDVKM. The CDR3 is made up of 14 amino acids. This CDR3 is CASSQPGQQFEQYF. The CDR3 DNA follows: TGTGCCAGCAGTCAGCCGGGACAGCAATTCGAGCAGTACTTC. Using reference TRBV28 and TRBJ2-7 for the parts outside the CDR3, the full variable domain is DVKVTQSSRYLVKRTGEKVFLECVQDMDHENMFWYRQDPGLGLRLIYFSYDVKMKEKGDIPEGYSVSREKKERFSLILESASTNQTSMYLCASSQPGQQFEQYFGPGTRLTVT.

The chain recombines TRBV10-3 with TRBJ2-4; D call uncertain. The CDR3 sequence is 14 residues long. Per germline, CDR1 ENHRY and CDR2 SYGVKD. Trimming left V 3 bases short and J 4 bases short, with 10 bases between. DNA of the CDR3: TGTGCCATCAGTGATGCTAGGCCTAAAAACATTCAGTACTTC. Its translation: CAISDARPKNIQYF.

The V gene is TRBV18, the J gene TRBJ1-3, with 8 positions matching TRBD1. CDR3 length: 17 amino acids. Germline-derived CDR1 and CDR2 are KGHSH and LQKENI. Trimming cost V 6 bases and J 4 bases; bases outside gene matches: 14. As DNA, the CDR3 is TGTGCCAGCTCCCTCACCTCGGACAGGGCACCAGGAAACACCATATATTTT. The encoded protein is CASSLTSDRAPGNTIYF.